The 31 T cell receptor beta chains below come from one sample, sequenced in a study of CD8 T cells in ankylosing spondylitis. TCRdb processed the 5' RACE reads anew with MiXCR; each CDR3 protein has one entry. The sample has about 100,000 distinct CDR3 sequences; approximately 25% are singletons. The material sequenced was synovial fluid, either unsorted or a sorted T cell fraction (not recorded which). These receptors came from a male donor with ankylosing spondylitis.

The J gene is TRBJ1-2, the V gene TRBV7-2; D may be TRBD1 (5 bases). Deletions cut 2 bases from V and 4 bases from J, with 8 bases between. CDR1 is SGHTA and CDR2 is FQGNSA in the germline V gene. CDR3 length equals 13 residues. CDR3 protein: CASSLPGGYGYTF. DNA of the CDR3: TGTGCCAGCAGCTTACCGGGGGGCTATGGCTACACCTTC.

This clonotype has more than one count but fewer than ten. This rearrangement joins TRBV29-1 to TRBJ1-2; 8 bases match TRBD1. CDR3 length: 13 amino acids. With V trimmed by 4 bases and J by 3 bases, 4 bases remained unmatched. CDR1 and CDR2 (germline): SQVTM, ANQGSEA. CDR3 residues: CSVGTGRDYGYTF. CDR3 nucleotide sequence: TGCAGCGTTGGGACAGGGCGTGACTATGGCTACACCTTC.

This clonotype was counted between two and nine times. V gene TRBV27 combines with J gene TRBJ2-2; D ambiguous. The CDR3 has 12 amino acids. The germline V gene has CDR1 MNHEY and CDR2 SMNVEV (reference sequence). The V gene lost 2 bases and the J gene lost 5 bases, with 3 bases spanning the gap. DNA of the CDR3: TGTGCCAGCAGTTTACGTACCGGGGAGCTGTTTTTT. This translates into CASSLRTGELFF.

Ten or more counts support this clonotype. This chain uses TRBV7-8 with TRBJ2-6; 9 bases are a match to TRBD1. CDR1 SGHVS and CDR2 FQNEAQ come from the germline V gene. The CDR3 contains 17 residues. Unmatched junction bases numbered 6, after V lost 6 bases and J lost 0 bases. CDR3: CASRIGTGSSGANVLTF. CDR3 sequence (DNA): TGTGCCAGCAGGATAGGGACAGGGAGCTCTGGGGCCAACGTCCTGACTTTC.

The chain employs TRBV27 and TRBJ1-1; no reliable D call. The germline gives CDR1 MNHEY, CDR2 SMNVEV (reference sequence). With 11 bases removed from V and 0 bases from J, the gap between germline ends came to 16 bases. The CDR3 covers 14 residues. The CDR3 spells CAAPGELMNTEAFF. The CDR3 coding sequence is TGTGCCGCCCCGGGTGAGCTTATGAACACTGAAGCTTTCTTT.

This clonotype was seen a few times. The chain has TRBV27 and TRBJ2-3; 9 bases line up with TRBD2. The CDR3 is made up of 15 amino acids. Germline V gene data show CDR1 as MNHEY and CDR2 as SMNVEV (reference sequence). After removal of 6 bases from V and 5 bases from J, the junction contained 9 bases not matched to a gene. DNA of the CDR3: TGTGCCAGCAGAGGAACTAGCGGGTTGTTAGATACGCAGTATTTT. Its protein is CASRGTSGLLDTQYF.

This clonotype appeared a few times. The V and J genes are TRBV12-3 or TRBV12-4 and TRBJ1-1, with D unresolved. This CDR3 is 15 amino acids long. The V end was cut by 2 bases, the J end by 3 bases, with 13 bases between. In nucleotides, the CDR3 is TGTGCCAGCAGTTTACGGACCCTCTGGGACACTGAAGCTTTCTTT. Translated: CASSLRTLWDTEAFF.

This clonotype turned up a few times. The chain uses TRBV5-1 and TRBJ1-5, with unresolved D. The CDR3 runs 13 residues. V lost 0 bases, J lost 4 bases, and 5 bases lay in between. The V gene's germline CDR1 is SGHRS and CDR2 YFSETQ. The CDR3 DNA reads TGCGCCAGCAGCTTGGAGTATAATCAGCCCCAGCATTTT. Amino acids: CASSLEYNQPQHF.

At least ten counts were recorded for this clonotype. The V gene is TRBV12-3 or TRBV12-4, the J gene TRBJ2-1; unclear D gene. CDR3 length: 14 amino acids. Trimming shortened V by 7 bases and J by 0 bases, and 10 bases separated the two germline ends. Here the CDR3 reads CASTVQSSYNEQFF. CDR3 DNA sequence: TGTGCCAGCACCGTCCAAAGCTCCTACAATGAGCAGTTCTTC.

This clonotype was found a few times. The chain is built from TRBV12-3 or TRBV12-4 and TRBJ2-3; TRBD1 is a possible D gene (6 bases). The CDR3 has 13 amino acids. The V end was cut by 5 bases, the J end by 5 bases, with 11 bases between. CDR3 bases: TGTGCCAGCAGTGGGGGCCTCGGAGATACGCAGTATTTT. Encoded protein: CASSGGLGDTQYF.

This clonotype was seen at least ten times. The rearrangement links TRBV10-3 to TRBJ2-2; possibly TRBD2 for D (6 bases). This CDR3 contains 15 residues. The V and J ends lost 6 bases and 3 bases respectively, with 14 bases between them. Germline CDR1 is ENHRY and CDR2 is SYGVKD. The CDR3 here is CAIRRDSSDTGELFF. As DNA, the CDR3 is TGTGCCATCAGGAGGGACTCAAGCGACACCGGGGAGCTGTTTTTT.

The chain couples TRBV7-9 to TRBJ1-2; D ambiguous. Germline CDR1 and CDR2: SEHNR and FQNEAQ (reference sequence). CDR3 size: 14 residues. The V end lost 1 base, the J end lost 3 bases, and 9 bases lay between the germline ends. CDR3 nucleotides: TGTGCCAGCAGCTTAGGCGATATAGACTATGGCTACACCTTC. Translating gives CASSLGDIDYGYTF. The whole variable domain, remainder taken from reference TRBV7-9 and TRBJ1-2, is DTGVSQNPRHKITKRGQNVTFRCDPISEHNRLYWYRQTLGQGPEFLTYFQNEAQLEKSRLLSDRFSAERPKGSFSTLEIQRTEQGDSAMYLCASSLGDIDYGYTFGSGTRLTVV.

This clonotype has only one observation. This chain uses TRBV12-3 or TRBV12-4 with TRBJ2-1; TRBD2 matches at 9 bases. The CDR3 totals 15 residues. V was pared by 6 bases and J by 0 bases, with 3 bases of the junction left unmatched. The CDR3 sequence: CASRVSGSSYNEQFF. Here the CDR3 DNA reads TGTGCCAGCAGAGTTAGCGGGAGCTCCTACAATGAGCAGTTCTTC.

This clonotype was seen repeatedly, ten times or more. CDR3 nucleotide sequence: TGTGCCGCCAACAGGGGAAGGAACACTGAAGCTTTCTTT. Translating gives CAANRGRNTEAFF. V usage is TRBV10-3 and J usage is TRBJ1-1; 7 bases are shared with TRBD1. Germline-derived CDR1 and CDR2 are ENHRY and SYGVKD. Trimming at V came to 11 bases and at J to 1 base, leaving 7 bases not matched to a gene. This CDR3 spans 13 amino acids.

This clonotype was found a few times. The chain is built from TRBV3-1 and TRBJ2-7, with D possibly being TRBD2 (6 bases). This CDR3 is built from 14 residues. Germline V gives CDR1 LGHDT, CDR2 YNNKEL (reference sequence). V was cut by 4 bases and J by 4 bases, with 14 bases left in between. The DNA for the CDR3 is TGTGCCAGCAGCCTAACTATCGGGGGATACGAGCAGTACGTC. Translated, it gives CASSLTIGGYEQYV.

On this clonotype itself: It may be a read error: a sequence one base away is much more abundant. The chain employs TRBV2 and TRBJ2-1; D perhaps matches TRBD2 (6 bases). The V and J ends lost 8 bases and 1 base respectively, with 15 bases between them. This CDR3 comprises 15 residues. Germline V gene data show CDR1 as SNHLY and CDR2 as FYNNEI. Here the CDR3 reads CASGLSSASYNEQFF. The CDR3 nucleotides are TGTGCCAGCGGTCTATCTAGCGCTTCCTACAATGAGCAGTTCTTC.

This clonotype was seen more than once but under ten times. This chain links TRBV18 with TRBJ2-3; 9 bases map to TRBD1. V trimming: 3 bases; J trimming: 7 bases; junction bases outside the gene matches: 14. There are 17 residues in the CDR3. Germline CDR1 is KGHSH and CDR2 is LQKENI. CDR3 sequence reads: CASSPYPTTGGIYTQYF. In DNA form, the CDR3 reads TGTGCCAGCTCACCGTACCCTACGACAGGGGGTATCTATACGCAGTATTTT.

For the CDR3, the DNA is TGTGCCAGCAGTTTGGGGGGGCCCCAGCATTTT. It codes for CASSLGGPQHF. The chain couples TRBV12-3 or TRBV12-4 to TRBJ1-5, with D possibly being TRBD1 (5 bases). The CDR3 covers 11 residues. Trimming cost V 3 bases and J 9 bases, with 6 bases left between them.

V is TRBV7-9 and J is TRBJ2-3; D may match TRBD1 or TRBD2 (5 bases each). This CDR3 contains 15 residues. V was cut by 3 bases and J by 0 bases, with 10 bases left in between. Germline CDR1 SEHNR, CDR2 FQNEAQ (reference sequence). CDR3 sequence (DNA): TGTGCCAGCAGCTTCGGGGCGGATAGCACAGATACGCAGTATTTT. Translated, it gives CASSFGADSTDTQYF. The whole variable domain, remainder taken from reference TRBV7-9 and TRBJ2-3, is DTGVSQNPRHKITKRGQNVTFRCDPISEHNRLYWYRQTLGQGPEFLTYFQNEAQLEKSRLLSDRFSAERPKGSFSTLEIQRTEQGDSAMYLCASSFGADSTDTQYFGPGTRLTVL.

This chain uses TRBV18 with TRBJ2-7; TRBD2 matches 7 bases. The CDR3 is 15 residues long. Unmatched junction bases numbered 6, after V lost 4 bases and J lost 0 bases. Germline lookup yields CDR1 KGHSH and CDR2 LQKENI. The CDR3 sequence is CASSRAGMGSYEQYF. DNA of the CDR3: TGTGCCAGCTCACGAGCGGGGATGGGCTCCTACGAGCAGTACTTC.

The J gene is TRBJ2-3, the V gene TRBV7-9, with D hard to call. This CDR3 has 13 residues. Trimming stripped 11 bases from V and 6 bases from J, with 18 bases between. Germline-derived CDR1 and CDR2 are SEHNR and FQNEAQ (reference sequence). The CDR3 sequence is CAGGSVGNDTQYF. The CDR3, as DNA: TGTGCCGGCGGTTCGGTAGGGAATGATACGCAGTATTTT.

The J gene is TRBJ2-1, the V gene TRBV20-1, with 7 positions matching TRBD2. V lost 0 bases to trimming and J lost 7 bases; unmatched junction nucleotides: 9. This CDR3 has 15 amino acids. The germline CDR1 and CDR2 sequences are DFQATT and SNEGSKA (reference sequence). The CDR3 spells CSARDPGGSVNEQFF. The CDR3 coding sequence is TGCAGTGCTAGAGATCCTGGCGGGAGTGTGAATGAGCAGTTCTTC.

This clonotype was seen a handful of times. V and J are TRBV27 and TRBJ1-4; D not resolved. The CDR3 is made up of 16 amino acids. Trimming stripped 7 bases from V and 3 bases from J, with 18 bases between. CDR1 MNHEY and CDR2 SMNVEV come from the germline V gene (reference sequence). The CDR3 loop is CASKRLGSSANEKLFF. CDR3 coding DNA: TGTGCCAGCAAACGTTTAGGGAGCTCGGCTAATGAAAAACTGTTTTTT.

The chain employs TRBV16 and TRBJ1-5; TRBD1 agrees at 9 bases. The CDR3 runs to 16 residues. Unmatched junction bases numbered 5, after V lost 3 bases and J lost 2 bases. Germline V gene lookup returns CDR1 KGHSY and CDR2 FQNENV. The CDR3 nucleotides read TGTGCCAGCAGCCATGGGACAGGGTGGGGCAATCAGCCCCAGCATTTT. Translated: CASSHGTGWGNQPQHF.

The J gene is TRBJ1-1, the V gene TRBV9, with D tentatively TRBD1 (5 bases). Trimming removed 2 bases at V and 5 bases at J, with 10 bases between. The CDR3 runs 13 residues. CDR1 and CDR2 (germline): SGDLS, YYNGEE. Here the CDR3 DNA reads TGTGCCAGCAGCGTTCAGGGCGGAACTGAAGCTTTCTTT. This sequence encodes CASSVQGGTEAFF.

This clonotype was picked up a small number of times. The chain couples TRBV20-1 to TRBJ1-4; 8 nucleotides match TRBD1. With 1 base clipped from V and 3 bases from J, the junction kept 7 bases outside the gene matches. This CDR3 is built from 16 residues. Germline V gene lookup returns CDR1 DFQATT and CDR2 SNEGSKA (reference sequence). CDR3 sequence (DNA): TGCAGTGCTAGAGCCCACAGGGGGGCGGCTAATGAAAAACTGTTTTTT. Residues: CSARAHRGAANEKLFF.

The chain links TRBV4-2 to TRBJ2-1; 9 positions agree with TRBD2. Per germline, CDR1 LGHNA and CDR2 YNFKEQ. The CDR3 runs 16 residues. Losses at the gene ends were 1 base for V and 5 bases for J; bases not matched to a gene: 6. The CDR3 coding sequence is TGTGCCAGCAGCCAAGGGATAGCGGGAGCGCACAATGAGCAGTTCTTC. It codes for CASSQGIAGAHNEQFF.

This chain's CDR3 is CASSRFGEYSNQPQHF. The CDR3 DNA reads TGTGCCAGCAGCCGCTTTGGGGAATATAGCAATCAGCCCCAGCATTTT. This chain uses TRBV3-1 with TRBJ1-5; D is unclear. Germline V gene data show CDR1 as LGHDT and CDR2 as YNNKEL (reference sequence). The V end was cut by 4 bases, the J end by 0 bases, with 13 bases between. The CDR3 extends over 16 amino acids.

V gene TRBV28 combines with J gene TRBJ2-7, with D hard to call. The germline V gene encodes CDR1 MDHEN and CDR2 SYDVKM. V lost 4 bases and J 3 bases, leaving 4 bases between the germline ends. CDR3 length: 11 residues. DNA for the CDR3: TGTGCCAGCAGTTCCGGCTACGAGCAGTACGTC. Amino acids: CASSSGYEQYV.

This clonotype was seen ten or more times. The chain is built from TRBV9 and TRBJ1-1; perhaps TRBD1 as D (6 bases). The CDR3 is 14 amino acids. Trimming removed 6 bases from V and 5 bases from J, with 17 bases in between. Germline V gives CDR1 SGDLS, CDR2 YYNGEE. CDR3 sequence reads: CASTETGGSTEAFF. DNA for the CDR3: TGTGCCAGCACCGAGACAGGTGGTTCGACTGAAGCTTTCTTT.

This clonotype was counted between two and nine times. The chain employs TRBV20-1 and TRBJ2-1, with D possibly matching TRBD1 (5 bases). V was clipped by 6 bases and J by 4 bases, with 10 bases between them. The CDR3 has 12 amino acids. CDR1 is DFQATT, CDR2 SNEGSKA, per germline (reference sequence). For the CDR3, the DNA is TGCAGTGCGCATCAGGGTTACAATGAGCAGTTCTTC. Residues: CSAHQGYNEQFF.